These T cell receptor beta chains were read from a single sample in a study of CD8+CD57+ T cells in acquired aplastic anemia. TCRdb fed the reads into MiXCR, producing one record per CDR3 protein. Of 250,000 to 350,000 distinct CDR3 sequences listed, 45% to 65% are singletons. Specimen: sorted CD4+, CD8+, or CD8+CD57+ T cells (not recorded which) from PBMCs. These receptors were taken from a human donor with aplastic anemia. The CDR3 runs from the conserved cysteine through the conserved F or W. The D gene is left open where the match is weak. Part of the rows lack a size; the others show once, few, many or a class for expanded clones.

TRBJ2-7	-	-	TRBV10-3	TGTGCCATCAGTGTTATGATAGGTGAATCCTACGAGCAGTACTTC	CAISVMIGESYEQYF
TRBJ2-7	-	TRBD2	TRBV13	TGTGCCAGCAGGGTAGGGACTAGCGGGTACTACGAGCAGTACTTC	CASRVGTSGYYEQYF
TRBJ2-1	many	-	TRBV7-3	TGTGCCAGCAGCCTTCGGACCTCCCCCTTCAGCTCCTACAATGAGCAGTTCTTC	CASSLRTSPFSSYNEQFF
TRBJ2-5	-	TRBD2	TRBV7-9	TGTGCCAGCAGCTCCAAGCGGGGCCGGGAGACCCAGTACTTC	CASSSKRGRETQYF
TRBJ2-7	many	-	TRBV7-3	TGTGCCAGCAGCTTACTCGGCGGGACGGCGACCTACGAGCAGTACTTC	CASSLLGGTATYEQYF
TRBJ2-5	many	-	TRBV6-6	TGTGCCAGCTCTCCGGACAGGTTGGGGGGGGGGACCCAGTACTTC	CASSPDRLGGGTQYF
TRBJ2-7	many	-	TRBV6-5	TGTGCCAGCAGCAGCCTCCAGGAGCAGTACTTC	CASSSLQEQYF
TRBJ2-7	-	-	TRBV9	TGTGCCAGCAGCGTAGGGTATGGGGTTGGCGAGCAGTACTTC	CASSVGYGVGEQYF
TRBJ2-7	-	-	TRBV9	TGTGCCAGCAGCGTAGAGCTAGCGACCCACGAGCAGTACTTC	CASSVELATHEQYF
TRBJ1-1	-	-	TRBV11-2	TGTGCCAGCAGCGAACGCGTGAACACTGAAGCTTTCTTT	CASSERVNTEAFF
TRBJ2-7	-	TRBD2	TRBV25-1	TGTGCCAGCAGCACCACTAGCGCCTCCTACGAGCAGTACTTC	CASSTTSASYEQYF
TRBJ2-7	-	TRBD2	TRBV7-2	TGTGCCAGCAGCTTAGTGGCGGGGGGTAACGAGCAGTACTTC	CASSLVAGGNEQYF
TRBJ2-7	many	TRBD1	TRBV6-6	TGTGCCAGCGACGCGTTGGACAGGGGGGCCTACGAGCAGTACTTC	CASDALDRGAYEQYF
TRBJ2-7	many	-	TRBV3-1	TGTGCCAGCAGCGGGGGACACTCTATCAGCGAGCAGTACTTC	CASSGGHSISEQYF
TRBJ1-4	-	-	TRBV5-1	TGCGCCAGCAGCCACCGACACATTGAAAAACTGTTTTTT	CASSHRHIEKLFF
TRBJ2-1	-	TRBD1	TRBV7-3	TGTGCCAGCAGCCCGGGACAGGGCAATGAGCAGTTCTTC	CASSPGQGNEQFF
TRBJ2-6	-	-	TRBV7-2	TGTGCCAGCAGCTTACCCGGTGGGGCAGGGGCCAACGTCCTGACTTTC	CASSLPGGAGANVLTF
TRBJ1-5	-	-	TRBV5-1	TGTGCCAGCACCGTACGGGTAGGCCGGTGGCAGCCCCAGCATTTT	CASTVRVGRWQPQHF
TRBJ1-1	many	-	TRBV12-3/TRBV12-4	TGTGCCAGCACCCTTCGGGACACTGAAGCTTTCTTT	CASTLRDTEAFF
TRBJ1-1	-	-	TRBV24-1	TGTGCCACCAGTGATGGAGGGGGATTGAACACTGAAGCTTTCTTT	CATSDGGGLNTEAFF
TRBJ2-5	-	-	TRBV2	TGTGCCAGCGGGGTGGGGCGGGGTCCCCAAACCCAGTACTTC	CASGVGRGPQTQYF
TRBJ1-6	many	-	TRBV18	TGTGCCAGCTCACCACCGACCCAGGGCCTTTCACCCCTCCACTTT	CASSPPTQGLSPLHF
TRBJ1-1	-	-	TRBV15	TGTGCCACCAGCACCCTTGTGGGCACTGAAGCTTTCTTT	CATSTLVGTEAFF